Shown below are 29 T cell receptor beta chains from a single sample sequenced in a study of CD8+CD57+ T cells in acquired aplastic anemia. Those patients picked for sequencing had displayed CD8+CD57+ cell expansion on flow cytometry. TCR beta VDJ and CDR3 were profiled, and genomic DNA was the template. Via MiXCR, TCRdb re-called the reads, giving one row per CDR3 protein. The sample holds roughly 250,000 distinct CDR3 sequences; roughly 82% are singletons and the top ten take less than 50%. Specimen: sorted CD4+, CD8+, or CD8+CD57+ T cells (not recorded which) from PBMCs. The receptors originated from a human donor with aplastic anemia.

This chain links TRBV9 with TRBJ1-6, with TRBD1 matching over 7 bases. Germline CDR1 SGDLS, CDR2 YYNGEE. The CDR3 extends over 22 amino acids. Losses at the gene ends were 5 bases for V and 7 bases for J; bases not matched to a gene: 30. CDR3 DNA sequence: TGTGCCAGCAGTGGCCCGGGACAGATAAGCACAGAGCCGTTTGGGTTCAATTCACCCCTCCACTTT. Amino acids: CASSGPGQISTEPFGFNSPLHF.

The CDR3 sequence is CASSSPNRQNEQFF. In DNA form, the CDR3 reads TGTGCCAGCAGCTCCCCGAATAGACAGAATGAGCAGTTCTTC. The chain uses TRBV5-5 and TRBJ2-1; a weak D match, TRBD1 (5 bases). The CDR3 is made up of 14 amino acids. Trimming removed 3 bases at V and 7 bases at J, with 14 bases between. CDR1 is SGHKS, CDR2 YYEKEE, per germline (reference sequence).

Turning to this clonotype: An end of the junction differs from the germline gene, which may be a read error. The V gene is TRBV7-9, the J gene TRBJ2-3, with unresolved D. This CDR3 is built from 14 residues. Germline CDR1 SEHNR, CDR2 FQNEAQ (reference sequence). The CDR3, as DNA: TGTGCCAGCAGCTTTCCAGGAAGTCCCGGTACGCATTATTTT. It translates to CASSFPGSPGTHYF.

The rearrangement joins TRBV9 to TRBJ2-7; 11 bases line up with TRBD2. Germline loops: CDR1 SGDLS, CDR2 YYNGEE. The length of the CDR3 is 18 residues. With 2 bases clipped from V and 1 base from J, the junction kept 11 bases outside the gene matches. CDR3 amino acids: CASSVSGGVNEQSYEQYV. In nucleotides, the CDR3 is TGTGCCAGCAGCGTTAGCGGGGGGGTGAACGAGCAGTCCTACGAGCAGTACGTC.

This clonotype has only a few counts. This clone may be a read error of a much larger clone one base away. The CDR3 does not end in the conserved phenylalanine or tryptophan, so this is likely a read error. No DNA is shown, since the ends of the CDR3 on it are uncertain; the CDR3 is the one TCRdb lists. The rearrangement uses TRBV2 and TRBJ2-5; TRBD1, the table's D call, lacks a check against the DNA. Germline V gene data show CDR1 as SNHLY and CDR2 as FYNNEI. The CDR3 length equals 15 residues, ends included. CDR3 sequence reads: CASSDGGIHGQFFGP.

Note on this clonotype: An end of the junction does not agree with germline; a read error may underlie this. The genes are TRBV2 and TRBJ2-1; the match to TRBD2 covers 7 bases. CDR3 size: 13 residues. Germline V gene lookup returns CDR1 SNHLY and CDR2 FYNNEI. The CDR3: CASSEGGMHEPYF. CDR3 DNA sequence: TGTGCCAGCAGTGAGGGGGGGATGCATGAGCCGTACTTC.

The rearrangement links TRBV7-8 to TRBJ2-7; D remains unclear. The germline CDR1 and CDR2 sequences are SGHVS and FQNEAQ. V gave up 6 bases and J gave up 4 bases, with 28 bases separating them. The CDR3 consists of 18 residues. DNA for the CDR3: TGTGCCAGCAGGAGGCACGAGAATCCCACCCCTCCTCTTTACGAGCAGTACGTC. It yields the protein CASRRHENPTPPLYEQYV.

V usage is TRBV19 and J usage is TRBJ2-7; 10 bases are shared with TRBD1. V lost 5 bases and J lost 4; bases outside the gene matches: 5. The germline V gene has CDR1 LNHDA and CDR2 SQIVND (reference sequence). The CDR3 has 14 residues. In DNA form, the CDR3 reads TGTGCCAGTAGTCTCAGACAGGGGGCTTACGAGCAGTACTTC. Protein product: CASSLRQGAYEQYF. The variable domain in full, completed from reference TRBV19 and TRBJ2-7, reads DGGITQSPKYLFRKEGQNVTLSCEQNLNHDAMYWYRQDPGQGLRLIYYSQIVNDFQKGDIAEGYSVSREKKESFPLTVTSAQKNPTAFYLCASSLRQGAYEQYFGPGTRLTVT.

The rearrangement links TRBV2 to TRBJ2-1, with TRBD2 as a possible D gene (6 bases). Trimming removed 8 bases from V and 16 bases from J, with 33 bases in between. CDR3 length: 16 amino acids. Germline V lookup: CDR1 SNHLY, CDR2 FYNNEI. CDR3 DNA sequence: TGTGCCAGCGGAGGGACTCCCGTAATCTTGAACACTGAAGCTTTCTTC. The encoded protein is CASGGTPVILNTEAFF.

This chain uses TRBV24-1 with TRBJ1-2, with a tentative D call TRBD1 (5 bases). The CDR3 is 15 amino acids. Germline V CDR1 and CDR2: KGHDR, SFDVKD. The germline V and J ends were trimmed by 3 bases and 5 bases, with 15 bases remaining between them. CDR3: CATSDPRGSGYGYTF. CDR3 bases: TGTGCCACCAGTGATCCGCGGGGGTCGGGGTATGGCTACACCTTC.

About this clonotype: Its ends do not fully match the called genes, so a read error is possible. The chain joins TRBV13 to TRBJ2-3, with TRBD1 identical over 9 bases. Germline-derived CDR1 and CDR2 are PRHDT and FYEKMQ (reference sequence). The CDR3 has 20 amino acids. This CDR3 is CASSARDRAPGDGGTDTPYF. As DNA, the CDR3 is TGTGCCAGCAGCGCCCGGGACAGGGCGCCCGGGGACGGGGGCACAGATACGCCGTATTTT.

Note on this clonotype: No conserved phenylalanine or tryptophan ends this CDR3, so it is likely a read error. The limits of the CDR3 on the DNA are not certain, so only TCRdb's listed CDR3 is given. The genes are TRBV9 and TRBJ2-3; TRBD1, as called in the table, went unchecked against the DNA. Germline CDR1 SGDLS, CDR2 YYNGEE. The CDR3 totals 13 residues, both ends included. CDR3 in amino acids: CASSSRGRGLEYV.

Note on this clonotype: One junction end does not reproduce the germline sequence, and a read error may be involved. The chain joins TRBV7-8 to TRBJ2-7; either TRBD1 or TRBD2 may fit D (5 bases each). Germline V gene sequence: CDR1 SGHVS, CDR2 FQNEAQ. The CDR3 covers 14 residues. DNA of the CDR3: TGTGCCAGCAAGTTCACAGGAGATGACTACAAGCAGTACTTC. Amino acids: CASKFTGDDYKQYF.

The rearrangement joins TRBV7-2 to TRBJ2-1, with a tentative D call TRBD2 (6 bases). Germline V gene data show CDR1 as SGHTA and CDR2 as FQGNSA. Trimming stripped 0 bases from V and 10 bases from J, with 19 bases between. This CDR3 is built from 16 residues. The CDR3 DNA reads as TGTGCCAGCAGCTTAGCGGGAGGTCACGATTCCCAGGAGCAGTTCTTC. It encodes CASSLAGGHDSQEQFF.

V gene TRBV9 combines with J gene TRBJ2-3; TRBD1 is a possible D gene (5 bases). TRBJ1-5 matches the DNA end more closely, so the J call is doubtful. This CDR3 region has 14 residues. The V gene's germline CDR1 is SGDLS and CDR2 YYNGEE. Here the CDR3 DNA reads TGTGCCAGCAGCTTAGCTGGAGGGGCCGATAGGCAGCATTTT. Amino acids: CASSLAGGADRQHF.

This sequence joins TRBV5-4 and TRBJ2-7; a weak D match, TRBD2 (6 bases). Germline CDR1 and CDR2: SGHNT and YYREEE (reference sequence). Deletions cut 5 bases from V and 5 bases from J, with 11 bases between. CDR3 length equals 12 residues. The CDR3 nucleotides are TGTGCCAGCAGTGATGGGGGGAACGAGCAGTACGTC. It codes for CASSDGGNEQYV.

The V call is TRBV9, the J call TRBJ2-7; D call uncertain. Germline-derived CDR1 and CDR2 are SGDLS and YYNGEE. Deletions cut 3 bases from V and 1 base from J, with 23 bases between. The CDR3 spans 18 residues. CDR3 nucleotides: TGTGCCAGCAGCGGTGGTCGGGTCGGCTACGAGCAGTCCTACGAGCAGTACGTC. It translates to CASSGGRVGYEQSYEQYV.

The rearrangement links TRBV7-2 to TRBJ2-7, with D maybe TRBD2 (6 bases). This CDR3 has 15 amino acids. V lost 5 bases to trimming and J lost 2 bases, with 16 bases between them. Per the germline V gene, CDR1 is SGHTA and CDR2 is FQGNSA. CDR3 bases: TGTGCCAGCAGCGGGGCGGGGAGGAGCGCCTACGAGCAGTACTTC. This codes for CASSGAGRSAYEQYF.

This sequence joins TRBV7-2 and TRBJ2-5; possible D gene TRBD1, 5 bases. Deletions cut 4 bases from V and 12 bases from J, with 21 bases between. Germline-derived CDR1 and CDR2 are SGHTA and FQGNSA. The CDR3 is 14 residues long. The CDR3 DNA reads TGTGCCAGCAGCTGCGACAGCGAGCAAGGGTACAAGTACTTC. Amino acids: CASSCDSEQGYKYF.

Comment on this clonotype: The CDR3 does not close with the conserved phenylalanine or tryptophan, likely indicating a read error. It is unclear where the CDR3 begins or ends on the DNA, so no DNA is shown, and the CDR3 is as TCRdb lists it. The rearrangement links TRBV7-9 to TRBJ2-3. The CDR3 length equals 13 residues, ends included. Per germline, CDR1 SEHNR and CDR2 FQNEAQ (reference sequence). This chain's CDR3 is CASRAVAETPYFV.

This chain connects TRBV10-3 to TRBJ1-3; weak D call: TRBD1 (5 bases). The CDR3 sequence is 16 residues long. Trimming took 0 bases from V and 2 from J, leaving 11 bases between them. Per germline, CDR1 ENHRY and CDR2 SYGVKD. The CDR3 here is CAISESQGVTGNTIYF. CDR3 DNA sequence: TGTGCCATCAGTGAGTCGCAGGGTGTTACTGGAAACACCATATATTTT.

On this clonotype itself: Without the conserved terminal phenylalanine or tryptophan, this CDR3 likely stems from a read error. This rearrangement joins TRBV2 to TRBJ2-6; either TRBD1 or TRBD2 may fit D (5 bases each). The CDR3 consists of 16 residues. Germline V gene sequence: CDR1 SNHLY, CDR2 FYNNEI. The DNA of the CDR3 is TGTGCCAGCGGCGTCGCGGGTAGCTACGGGGCCAACGTTCTGACTGTC. This sequence encodes CASGVAGSYGANVLTV.

The rearrangement uses TRBV10-3 and TRBJ1-4; no firm D call. This CDR3 has 17 amino acids. Germline CDR1 reads ENHRY; CDR2 reads SYGVKD. Trimming cost V 0 bases and J 4 bases, with 15 bases left between them. The CDR3 region is CAISESSGEVINEKLFF. Written as DNA, the CDR3 is TGTGCCATCAGTGAGTCTTCAGGCGAGGTAATTAATGAAAAACTGTTTTTT.

This chain joins TRBV5-6 and TRBJ2-5; D unresolved. The germline gives CDR1 SGHDT, CDR2 YYEEEE. Trimming took off 0 bases at V and 1 base at J, with 7 bases between the two ends. The CDR3 is 14 residues long. The CDR3 DNA follows: TGTGCCAGCAGCTTGGCCCAGAGCCAAGAGACCCAGTACTTC. This translates into CASSLAQSQETQYF. Filled out from reference TRBV5-6 and TRBJ2-5, the complete variable domain reads DAGVTQSPTHLIKTRGQQVTLRCSPKSGHDTVSWYQQALGQGPQFIFQYYEEEERQRGNFPDRFSGHQFPNYSSELNVNALLLGDSALYLCASSLAQSQETQYFGPGTRLLVL.

V is TRBV7-8 and J is TRBJ2-1; 8 bases agree with TRBD2. V trimming: 5 bases; J trimming: 8 bases; junction bases outside the gene matches: 11. The CDR3 extends over 15 amino acids. The germline gives CDR1 SGHVS, CDR2 FQNEAQ. The CDR3 here is CASSVRSGSMYEQFF. The CDR3 DNA sequence: TGTGCCAGCAGCGTAAGGAGCGGGAGCATGTATGAGCAGTTCTTC.

This chain uses TRBV7-2 with TRBJ1-2; possible D gene TRBD1, 6 bases. CDR1 is SGHTA, CDR2 FQGNSA, per germline. This CDR3 contains 16 residues. Trimming pared 6 bases from V and 11 bases from J, leaving 28 bases between. The CDR3 spells CASSYGGGPRDEEYTF. CDR3 DNA sequence: TGTGCCAGCAGTTACGGGGGCGGGCCGAGGGATGAGGAGTACACCTTC. Together with reference TRBV7-2 and TRBJ1-2, the CDR3 gives the full variable domain: GAGVSQSPSNKVTEKGKDVELRCDPISGHTALYWYRQSLGQGLEFLIYFQGNSAPDKSGLPSDRFSAERTGGSVSTLTIQRTQQEDSAVYLCASSYGGGPRDEEYTFGSGTRLTVV.

To note about this clonotype: One end of the junction varies from germline; a read error may be responsible. The chain joins TRBV19 to TRBJ2-3; D call uncertain. This CDR3 comprises 15 residues. Germline V gene data show CDR1 as LNHDA and CDR2 as SQIVND (reference sequence). This chain's CDR3 is CASSIAPRAYDTQFF. DNA for the CDR3: TGTGCCAGTAGTATAGCTCCCAGAGCCTACGATACGCAGTTCTTT.

Regarding this clonotype: Because the CDR3 is missing its conserved closing phenylalanine or tryptophan, this is likely a read error. The DNA is left out, because the CDR3 cannot be placed on it with certainty; the CDR3 is given as TCRdb lists it. V usage is TRBV7-2 and J usage is TRBJ2-3; the D call in the table, TRBD1, was not verified against the DNA. The CDR3 totals 13 residues, both ends included. Germline CDR1 and CDR2: SGHTA and FQGNSA. Here the CDR3 reads CASGDGGRDTMAT.

This clonotype was seen once. No conserved phenylalanine or tryptophan is present at the end of the CDR3, so a read error is the likely explanation. The chain has TRBV2 and TRBJ2-5; perhaps D is TRBD1 or TRBD2 (5 bases each). This CDR3 is 15 amino acids long. Germline V gene data show CDR1 as SNHLY and CDR2 as FYNNEI. V was shortened by 8 bases and J by 6 bases, with 22 bases between the two germline ends. The CDR3 loop reads CASGDRGTDRQTQYS. DNA of the CDR3: TGTGCCAGCGGGGACCGGGGCACAGATAGACAGACCCAGTACTCA.